Listed below are T cell receptor beta chains from one sample, sequenced in a study of graft-versus-host responses after intestinal transplantation. No antigen has been assigned to these receptors. Data came from immunoSEQ multiplex PCR; TCRdb stores just in-frame clones and leaves some out. This table holds more than 90,000 clones, around 94% found once. The sample consisted of unstimulated CD4+ T cells sorted from spleen or lymph node cells, taken before transplant. These receptors all come from a human donor who was the organ donor for an intestinal transplant. The CDR3 runs from the conserved cysteine through the conserved F or W. A D gene is named only where the DNA matches it firmly. Rows may omit the clone size; those that give it use once, few, many or a size class.

CDR3aa: CASRPLQGGDEKLFF
CDR3nt: TGTGCCAGCAGACCTTTACAGGGAGGGGATGAAAAACTGTTTTTT
d_gene: NA
j_gene: TRBJ1-4
v_gene: TRBV27
abundance: NA

CDR3aa: CASGYRQGRDTQYF
CDR3nt: TGTGCTAGTGGTTATCGGCAGGGGAGAGATACGCAGTATTTT
d_gene: NA
j_gene: TRBJ2-3
v_gene: TRBV12-5
abundance: NA

CDR3aa: CASSARGLAGYEQYF
CDR3nt: TGTGCCAGTAGTGCTAGGGGACTAGCGGGCTACGAGCAGTACTTC
d_gene: TRBD2
j_gene: TRBJ2-7
v_gene: TRBV19
abundance: once

CDR3aa: CASSGWAEAFF
CDR3nt: TGTGCCAGCAGTGGGTGGGCTGAAGCTTTCTTT
d_gene: NA
j_gene: TRBJ1-1
v_gene: TRBV27
abundance: NA

CDR3aa: CASSGGPDLAGVGEQYF
CDR3nt: TGCGCCAGCAGCGGAGGCCCAGATTTAGCGGGAGTGGGTGAGCAGTACTTC
d_gene: TRBD2
j_gene: TRBJ2-7
v_gene: TRBV5-1
abundance: NA

CDR3aa: CASSPGRETQYF
CDR3nt: TGCGCCAGCAGCCCAGGAAGAGAGACCCAGTACTTC
d_gene: NA
j_gene: TRBJ2-5
v_gene: TRBV5-1
abundance: NA

CDR3aa: CASRDPRSAYSNQPQHF
CDR3nt: TGTGCCAGTAGAGATCCCCGGTCCGCCTATAGCAATCAGCCCCAGCATTTT
d_gene: NA
j_gene: TRBJ1-5
v_gene: TRBV19
abundance: NA

CDR3aa: CASSDPSVPTGELFF
CDR3nt: TGTGCCAGCAGTGACCCTAGCGTACCCACCGGGGAGCTGTTTTTT
d_gene: NA
j_gene: TRBJ2-2
v_gene: TRBV25-1
abundance: once

CDR3aa: CASSPDRGYGYTF
CDR3nt: TGTGCCAGCAGCCCGGACAGGGGCTATGGCTACACCTTC
d_gene: TRBD1
j_gene: TRBJ1-2
v_gene: TRBV6-1
abundance: NA

CDR3aa: CASSTPGTQGGYTF
CDR3nt: TGTGCCAGTAGCACGCCCGGGACCCAGGGCGGCTACACCTTC
d_gene: NA
j_gene: TRBJ1-2
v_gene: TRBV19
abundance: NA